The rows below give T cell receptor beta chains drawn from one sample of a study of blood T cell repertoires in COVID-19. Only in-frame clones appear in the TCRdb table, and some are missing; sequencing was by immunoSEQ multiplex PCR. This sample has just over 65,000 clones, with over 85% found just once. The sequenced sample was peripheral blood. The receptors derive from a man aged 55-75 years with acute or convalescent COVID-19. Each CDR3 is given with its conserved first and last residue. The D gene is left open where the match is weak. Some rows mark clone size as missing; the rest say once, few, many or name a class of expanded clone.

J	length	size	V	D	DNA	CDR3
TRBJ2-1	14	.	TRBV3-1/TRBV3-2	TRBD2	TGTGCCAGCAGCGGGACTAACTCTGACAATGAGCAGTTCTTC	CASSGTNSDNEQFF
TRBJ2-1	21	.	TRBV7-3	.	TGTGCCAGCAGCTTTCCATGGGGCCCCGGCTTTAACAGGGATACCGACAATGAGCAGTTCTTC	CASSFPWGPGFNRDTDNEQFF
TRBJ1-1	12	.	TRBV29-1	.	TGCAGCGCTGACAGCGACTGGACTGAAGCTTTCTTT	CSADSDWTEAFF
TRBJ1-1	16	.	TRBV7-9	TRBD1	TGTGCCAGCAGCTTAATCAGGGGACAGCCGAACACTGAAGCTTTCTTT	CASSLIRGQPNTEAFF
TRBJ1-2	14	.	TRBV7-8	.	TGTGCCAGCAGCTTAGGGGGAGGGCCCTTTGGCTACACCTTC	CASSLGGGPFGYTF
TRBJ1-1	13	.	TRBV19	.	TGTGCCAGTAGTGCGGGGGGCTTCACTGAAGCTTTCTTT	CASSAGGFTEAFF
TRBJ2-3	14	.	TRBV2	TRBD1	TGTGCCAGCAAGAGGGACAGGGGAACAGATACGCAGTATTTT	CASKRDRGTDTQYF
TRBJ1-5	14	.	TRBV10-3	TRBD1	TGTGCCATCAGTGAGTCGACAGGGGTCCAGCCCCAGCATTTT	CAISESTGVQPQHF
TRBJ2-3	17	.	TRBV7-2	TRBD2	TGTGCCAGCAGCTTAGGGGTAGCGGGGGGGCACACAGATACGCAGTATTTT	CASSLGVAGGHTDTQYF
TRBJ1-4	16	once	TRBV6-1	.	TGTGCCAGCAGTGTCCCTTCAGGAGGGACTAATGAAAAACTGTTTTTT	CASSVPSGGTNEKLFF
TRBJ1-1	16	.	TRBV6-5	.	TGTGCCAGCAGTTACCACTTGTACAGCTTGAACACTGAAGCTTTCTTT	CASSYHLYSLNTEAFF
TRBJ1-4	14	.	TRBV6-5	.	TGTGCCAGCAAGAGCGGGACCGCTAATGAAAAACTGTTTTTT	CASKSGTANEKLFF
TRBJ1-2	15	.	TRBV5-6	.	TGTGCCAGCAGCTTAATTGACACAGCTAACTATGGCTACACCTTC	CASSLIDTANYGYTF
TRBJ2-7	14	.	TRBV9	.	TGTGCCAGCAGCCTTAGGACGGAGGCCTACGAGCAGTACTTC	CASSLRTEAYEQYF
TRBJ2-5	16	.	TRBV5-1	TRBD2	TGCGCCAGCAGCCAACTAGCGGGGGAATGGCAAGAGACCCAGTACTTC	CASSQLAGEWQETQYF
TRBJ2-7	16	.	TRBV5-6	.	TGTGCCAGCAGCTTCACCGGGACTGCGCGTTCCTACGAGCAGTACTTC	CASSFTGTARSYEQYF
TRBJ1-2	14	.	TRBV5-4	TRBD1	TGTGCCAGCAGACTCCCTGACAGGGGTTATGGCTACACCTTC	CASRLPDRGYGYTF
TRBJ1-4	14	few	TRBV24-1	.	TGTGCCACCAGTGTCGGGGGGCTCGGTGAAAAACTGTTTTTT	CATSVGGLGEKLFF
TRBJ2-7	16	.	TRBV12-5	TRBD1	TGTGCTAGTGGTTGGTCCCGGGACAGGGGGGGCTACGAGCAGTACTTC	CASGWSRDRGGYEQYF
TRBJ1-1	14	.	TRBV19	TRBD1	TGTGCCAGTAAGCAGACAGGGGTAAGAACTGAAGCTTTCTTT	CASKQTGVRTEAFF
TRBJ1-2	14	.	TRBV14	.	TGTGCCAGCAGCCCCGAGGCTAGGCACTATGGCTACACCTTC	CASSPEARHYGYTF
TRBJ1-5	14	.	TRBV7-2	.	TGTGCCAGCAGCTTGAACCCGGGGAATCAGCCCCAGCATTTT	CASSLNPGNQPQHF
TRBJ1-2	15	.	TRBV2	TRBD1	TGTGCCAGCAGACCAACAGGGGTAGCTAACTATGGCTACACCTTC	CASRPTGVANYGYTF
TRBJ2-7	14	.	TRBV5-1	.	TGCGCCAGCAGCTTGGACGGACATACCTACGAGCAGTACTTC	CASSLDGHTYEQYF
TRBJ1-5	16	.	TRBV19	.	TGTGCCAGTAGTATAGTTCGGGGATATTTCGAGCAGCCCCAGCATTTT	CASSIVRGYFEQPQHF
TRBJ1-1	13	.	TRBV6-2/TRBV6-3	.	TGTGCCAGCAGTTCCTCAGGGGTCTCTGAAGCTTTCTTT	CASSSSGVSEAFF
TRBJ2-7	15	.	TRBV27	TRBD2	TGTGCCAGCAGTTTATATCCGGGGGATAGCGGGGAGCAGTACTTC	CASSLYPGDSGEQYF
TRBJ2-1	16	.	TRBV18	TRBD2	TGTGCCAGCTCACCGTACGGGGGGAACTCCTACAATGAGCAGTTCTTC	CASSPYGGNSYNEQFF
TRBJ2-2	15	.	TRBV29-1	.	TGCAGCGCCACCGGGACACGGAAGAACACCGGGGAGCTGTTTTTT	CSATGTRKNTGELFF
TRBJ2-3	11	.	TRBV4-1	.	TGCGCCAGCAGCCCCTCGGATACGCAGTATTTT	CASSPSDTQYF
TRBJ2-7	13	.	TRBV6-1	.	TGTGCCAGCAGCCGTACACCCACCTACGAGCAGTACTTC	CASSRTPTYEQYF
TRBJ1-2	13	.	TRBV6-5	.	TGTGCCAGCAGTTACTCGAGGACAACTGGCTACACCTTC	CASSYSRTTGYTF
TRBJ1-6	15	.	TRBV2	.	TGTGCCAGCAGTGAAACGGGACTAAGGGTCTCACCCCTCCACTTT	CASSETGLRVSPLHF
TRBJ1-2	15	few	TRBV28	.	TGTGCCAGCAGTGGATCCCTCGGAACAGGTGAAGGCTACACCTTC	CASSGSLGTGEGYTF
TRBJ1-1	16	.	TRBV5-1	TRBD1	TGCGCCAGCAGCCGTACAGGGGGCGCGGGGAACACTGAAGCTTTCTTT	CASSRTGGAGNTEAFF
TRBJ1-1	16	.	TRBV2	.	TGTGCCAGCATGGGGGCGGGCAAACTGATGAACACTGAAGCTTTCTTT	CASMGAGKLMNTEAFF
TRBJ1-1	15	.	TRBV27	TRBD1	TGTGCCAGCAGTTTAGGGACAGCGAGCCACACTGAAGCTTTCTTT	CASSLGTASHTEAFF
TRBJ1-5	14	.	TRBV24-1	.	TGTGCCACCAGTGATAGGCAAGGACTCCAGCCCCAGCATTTT	CATSDRQGLQPQHF
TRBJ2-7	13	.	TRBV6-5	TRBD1	TGTGCCAGCAGCCGGGACAGTTACTACGAGCAGTACTTC	CASSRDSYYEQYF
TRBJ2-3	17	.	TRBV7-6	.	TGTGCCAGCAGCTTAGGCCAGGGGGGCCGATCCACAGATACGCAGTATTTT	CASSLGQGGRSTDTQYF
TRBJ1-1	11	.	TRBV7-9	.	TGTGCCAGCAGCGTAGGGCTTGAAGCTTTCTTT	CASSVGLEAFF
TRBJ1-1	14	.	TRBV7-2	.	TGTGCCAGCACTTACAGGCCCCTGAACACTGAAGCTTTCTTT	CASTYRPLNTEAFF
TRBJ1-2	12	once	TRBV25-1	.	TGTGCCAGCATCTCAGGGTACGGTGGCTACACCTTC	CASISGYGGYTF
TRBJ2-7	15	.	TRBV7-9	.	TGTGCCAGCAGCCCTTCTGGCAGGGAGGCCTACGAGCAGTACTTC	CASSPSGREAYEQYF
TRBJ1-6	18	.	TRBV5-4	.	TGTGCCAGCAGCTTGCTGGGGGCTGAGAGCTCCTATAATTCACCCCTCCACTTT	CASSLLGAESSYNSPLHF
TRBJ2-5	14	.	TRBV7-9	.	TGTGCCAGCAGCTTAGTAGGAGGGGAAGAGACCCAGTACTTC	CASSLVGGEETQYF
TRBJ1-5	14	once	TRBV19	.	TGTGCCAGTAGTATAGCCGGGGGAGGTCAGCCCCAGCATTTT	CASSIAGGGQPQHF
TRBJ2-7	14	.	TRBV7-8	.	TGTGCCAGCAGCTGGCTCGGGGGCTCCTACGAGCAGTACTTC	CASSWLGGSYEQYF
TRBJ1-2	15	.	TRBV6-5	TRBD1	TGTGCCAGCAGCTACGGGACAGGGGAAGGGTATGGCTACACCTTC	CASSYGTGEGYGYTF
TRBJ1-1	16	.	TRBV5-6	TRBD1	TGTGCCAGCAGCCCCCGGCGGACAGGGGCTCGGACTGAAGCTTTCTTT	CASSPRRTGARTEAFF
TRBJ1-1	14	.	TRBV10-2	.	TGCGCCAGCAGTGGACAGGTTGGATCCACTGAAGCTTTCTTT	CASSGQVGSTEAFF
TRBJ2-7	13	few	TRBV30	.	TGTGCCTGGAATCGGGATTGGTCCTACGAGCAGTACTTC	CAWNRDWSYEQYF
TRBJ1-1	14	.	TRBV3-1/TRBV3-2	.	TGTGCCAGCAGCCAAGCGGGGGGGAACACTGAAGCTTTCTTT	CASSQAGGNTEAFF